This TCR beta chain originates from a study of T-cell memory formation after mild COVID-19. Study information: TCR clusters showed largely donor specificity.

Germline V gives CDR1 MNHEY, CDR2 SMNVEV (reference sequence). The CDR3 is made up of 14 amino acids. Trimming cost V 7 bases and J 2 bases, with 12 bases left between them. TCRdb processed the 5' RACE reads anew with MiXCR; each CDR3 protein has one entry. The sample shows some 410,000 distinct CDR3 sequences, 23% of them seen only once. Study conclusions and caveats: CM and EM subsets held most contracting CD4+ clones; EMRA held CD8+ ones. The appearance of some responding clones in pre-infection memory suggested that cross-reactive memory joined. Specificity for SARS-CoV-2 was not confirmed among the second-wave clones peaking on day 37.

Turning to this clonotype: The antigen is undetermined.

This clonotype originated in an adult woman who had mild COVID-19 (a few samples of this study predate the infection). Cell type and time point are not known. The V and J genes are TRBV27 and TRBJ1-5; D may be TRBD1 (5 bases). Input material: PBMCs or a T cell subset sorted from them (not recorded which). CDR3 in amino acids: CASTPVGGNQPQHF. CDR3 coding DNA: TGTGCCAGCACCCCTGTGGGGGGCAATCAGCCCCAGCATTTT.